The source of this TCR beta chain is a study of metastatic and nonmetastatic thyroid tumors. Overall study results and limits: Versus benign nodules, malignant thyroid tumors reportedly had significantly higher TCR beta diversity, in blood and tumor.

Nobody among the patients had been given any treatment before thyroid surgery. From the PCR reads, TCRdb re-called clones with MiXCR. The sample carries about 33,000 clones, 10% to 12% recorded once. This clone has a count of ten or more. Its specificity is not known. The CDR3 runs to 14 residues. V was clipped by 1 base and J by 6 bases, with 11 bases between them. Germline CDR1 LNHDA, CDR2 SQIVND (reference sequence). The TCR originated in a female donor with papillary thyroid cancer or a benign thyroid nodule (not recorded which). Some clones in this sample may be carry-over from other donors' samples. The specimen sequenced was blood. V and J are TRBV19 and TRBJ2-3; D is possibly TRBD2 (7 bases). DNA for the CDR3: TGTGCCAGTAGTATAGTGGGAGGGGGGGATACGCAGTATTTT. Amino acid sequence: CASSIVGGGDTQYF.